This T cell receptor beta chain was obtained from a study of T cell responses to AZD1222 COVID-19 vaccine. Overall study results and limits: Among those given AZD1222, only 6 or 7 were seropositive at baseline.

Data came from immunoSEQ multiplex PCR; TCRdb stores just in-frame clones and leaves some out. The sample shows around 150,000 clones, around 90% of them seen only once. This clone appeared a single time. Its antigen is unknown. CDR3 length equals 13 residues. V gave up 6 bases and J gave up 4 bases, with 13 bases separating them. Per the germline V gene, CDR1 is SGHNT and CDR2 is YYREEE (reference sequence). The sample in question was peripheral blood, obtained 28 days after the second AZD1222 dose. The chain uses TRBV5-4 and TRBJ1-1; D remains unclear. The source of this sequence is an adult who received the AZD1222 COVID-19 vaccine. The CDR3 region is CASTSGGGTEAFF. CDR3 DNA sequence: TGTGCCAGCACCTCGGGTGGTGGCACTGAAGCTTTCTTT.